Each of the 3 T cell receptor beta chains below was sequenced from the same sample in a study of graft-versus-host responses after intestinal transplantation. Measured with immunoSEQ multiplex PCR; TCRdb has only the in-frame clones, and not every one. The sample comprises about 130,000 clones, approximately 92% of which are singletons, and 0.16% rests with the top ten. Antigen specificity for these receptors is unknown. Sequencing used unstimulated CD4+ T cells sorted from spleen or lymph node cells, obtained before intestinal transplant. The receptors originated from a human donor who received an intestinal transplant.

The gene calls are TRBV5-4 and TRBJ1-2; D unclear. The CDR3 length is 11 residues. V was clipped by 3 bases and J by 4 bases, with 4 bases between them. CDR1 SGHNT and CDR2 YYREEE come from the germline V gene (reference sequence). The CDR3 DNA reads as TGTGCCAGCAGCTCCCTCTATGGCTACACCTTC. This gives the protein CASSSLYGYTF.

The chain joins TRBV7-3 to TRBJ2-2, with D perhaps being TRBD1 or TRBD2 (5 bases each). This CDR3 is 14 amino acids long. V lost 3 bases and J lost 4, with 9 bases in between. CDR1 is SGHTA, CDR2 FQGTGA, per germline. The CDR3 DNA reads TGTGCCAGCAGCTTGCAGGGACGCACCGGGGAGCTGTTTTTT. Protein sequence: CASSLQGRTGELFF.

The genes are TRBV5-1 and TRBJ1-4; 7 bases are a match to TRBD1. With 4 bases clipped from V and 3 bases from J, the junction kept 12 bases outside the gene matches. CDR3 size: 17 residues. CDR1 SGHRS and CDR2 YFSETQ come from the germline V gene. The CDR3 here is CASSPGLYRGPNEKLFF. As DNA, the CDR3 is TGCGCCAGCAGCCCAGGATTATACAGGGGTCCTAATGAAAAACTGTTTTTT.